The 27 T cell receptor beta chains below all came from one sample that was sequenced in a study of T cell responses to AZD1222 COVID-19 vaccine listed by TCRdb under 2021. The meaning of the sample's time point label: baseline before first vaccination. The protocol used for the library was the immunoSEQ multiplex PCR assay. Held by TCRdb, this immuneACCESS table contains in-frame sequences only and omits some clones. Under half of the omission traces to an unresolved V gene where checked; the cause of the rest is unknown. This sample holds roughly 120,000 clones; 85% to 90% were observed only once. The ten top clones hold approximately 9.6% of the sample. The starting material was peripheral blood, obtained on day 0 of AZD1222 vaccination. The origin of the receptors is an adult in good health.

V and J are TRBV5-4 and TRBJ1-2; tentatively, D is TRBD1 (6 bases). With 4 bases removed from V and 9 bases from J, the gap between germline ends came to 22 bases. Germline V lookup: CDR1 SGHNT, CDR2 YYREEE (reference sequence). The CDR3 has 15 amino acids. DNA of the CDR3: TGTGCCAGCAGCCCTTCCGGGCAGGGGAGTCGACGCTACACCTTC. Its protein is CASSPSGQGSRRYTF.

The CDR3: CASSLVSSYGDHEQYF. The CDR3 DNA is TGTGCCAGCAGCTTAGTGTCGTCCTACGGGGATCACGAGCAGTACTTC. This chain links TRBV7-9 with TRBJ2-7, with D possibly matching TRBD2 (5 bases). The CDR3 runs to 16 residues. Germline V CDR1 and CDR2: SEHNR, FQNEAQ (reference sequence). V lost 1 base, J lost 5 bases, and 18 bases lay in between.

The chain recombines TRBV4-2 with TRBJ1-3; a weak D match, TRBD1 (6 bases). Germline V lookup: CDR1 LGHNA, CDR2 YNFKEQ. The V end lost 0 bases, the J end lost 0 bases, and 15 bases lay between the germline ends. This CDR3 spans 18 amino acids. This CDR3 reads CASSQDWAGVNSGNTIYF. The DNA for the CDR3 is TGTGCCAGCAGCCAAGATTGGGCAGGGGTAAACTCTGGAAACACCATATATTTT.

A single count supports this clone. This rearrangement joins TRBV19 to TRBJ2-2; D not certain. The V gene lost 9 bases and the J gene lost 7 bases, with 15 bases spanning the gap. Per the germline V gene, CDR1 is LNHDA and CDR2 is SQIVND (reference sequence). The CDR3 totals 13 residues. CDR3 loop: CASRGLAGGELFF. CDR3 nucleotide sequence: TGTGCCAGCCGAGGTCTGGCAGGCGGGGAGCTGTTTTTT.

This clone was detected a few times. The chain uses TRBV7-2 and TRBJ1-2; D unclear. Germline-derived CDR1 and CDR2 are SGHTA and FQGNSA. This CDR3 is 15 amino acids long. V lost 2 bases to trimming and J lost 2 bases, with 12 bases between them. This CDR3 reads CASSLMWQANYGYTF. CDR3 sequence (DNA): TGTGCCAGCAGCTTAATGTGGCAGGCAAACTATGGCTACACCTTC.

The chain combines TRBV6-5 with TRBJ2-5, with D perhaps matching TRBD1 (5 bases). Per the germline V gene, CDR1 is MNHEY and CDR2 is SVGAGI. The CDR3 spans 12 residues. V lost 5 bases and J 2 bases, leaving 6 bases between the germline ends. The CDR3, as DNA: TGTGCCAGCAGTCCAGGGCAAGAGACCCAGTACTTC. Residues: CASSPGQETQYF.

The rearrangement uses TRBV18 and TRBJ1-1, with D uncertain. Trimming stripped 0 bases from V and 5 bases from J, with 10 bases between. The CDR3 totals 14 residues. Germline CDR1 KGHSH, CDR2 LQKENI. This CDR3 reads CASSPPWGRTEAFF. CDR3 nucleotides: TGTGCCAGCTCACCACCGTGGGGTAGGACTGAAGCTTTCTTT.

This clone occurred once. The chain couples TRBV6-1 to TRBJ2-2, with 8 bases matching TRBD2. This CDR3 is 18 amino acids long. Germline-derived CDR1 and CDR2 are MNHNS and SASEGT. Trimming cost V 4 bases and J 2 bases; bases outside gene matches: 12. CDR3: CASSVGAGAARNTGELFF. For the CDR3, the DNA is TGTGCCAGCAGTGTAGGAGCGGGGGCCGCCCGAAACACCGGGGAGCTGTTTTTT.

In this sample, this clone turned up once. This rearrangement joins TRBV28 to TRBJ1-1; a weak D match, TRBD1 (6 bases). Germline V CDR1 and CDR2: MDHEN, SYDVKM. The CDR3 spans 14 residues. The V end was cut by 4 bases, the J end by 7 bases, with 16 bases between. In nucleotides, the CDR3 is TGTGCCAGCAGTTGGGGCGGGGGGGCTCTTGAAGCTTTCTTT. It is translated as CASSWGGGALEAFF.

This chain links TRBV5-4 with TRBJ2-1; D not certain. Germline CDR1 reads SGHNT; CDR2 reads YYREEE (reference sequence). V was cut by 0 bases and J by 0 bases, with 7 bases left in between. The CDR3 extends over 15 amino acids. For the CDR3, the DNA is TGTGCCAGCAGCTTGGACTGGTCCTCCTACAATGAGCAGTTCTTC. It translates to CASSLDWSSYNEQFF.

The rearrangement uses TRBV4-3 and TRBJ2-7; 9 bases agree with TRBD1. CDR1 LGHNA and CDR2 YSLEER come from the germline V gene. This CDR3 is 14 amino acids long. With V trimmed by 1 base and J by 6 bases, 4 bases remained unmatched. Written as DNA, the CDR3 is TGCGCCAGCAGCCAAGTAGGGACAGGGCTCGAGCAGTACTTC. This encodes CASSQVGTGLEQYF.

CDR3 DNA sequence: TGCAGCGTTGGACAGGGAGATCAGCCCCAGCATTTT. This gives the protein CSVGQGDQPQHF. The rearrangement uses TRBV29-1 and TRBJ1-5; TRBD1 matches 7 bases. V lost 4 bases, J lost 5 bases, and 2 bases stayed unmatched. CDR1 and CDR2 from the germline V gene are SQVTM and ANQGSEA. This CDR3 region has 12 residues.

V usage is TRBV3-1 (or the pseudogene TRBV3-2) and J usage is TRBJ1-3; D might be TRBD1 (6 bases). V lost 3 bases, J lost 8 bases, and 14 bases lay in between. The CDR3 consists of 14 residues. Germline assignment: CDR1 LGHDT and CDR2 YNNKEL (reference sequence). CDR3 DNA: TGTGCCAGCAGCCACGTACAGGGAGGATACACCATATATTTT. Translation: CASSHVQGGYTIYF.

V is TRBV25-1 and J is TRBJ2-7, with 8 bases aligning to TRBD1. Unmatched junction bases numbered 10, after V lost 3 bases and J lost 3 bases. This CDR3 spans 16 amino acids. Per germline, CDR1 MGHDK and CDR2 SYGVNS. The CDR3 protein is CASSDFRTGSFYEQYF. In DNA form, the CDR3 reads TGTGCCAGCAGTGATTTTAGGACAGGGTCTTTCTACGAGCAGTACTTC.

The chain employs TRBV4-1 and TRBJ2-7; D might be TRBD1 (6 bases). Per germline, CDR1 MGHRA and CDR2 YSYEKL. CDR3 length: 15 amino acids. Trimming stripped 4 bases from V and 0 bases from J, with 13 bases between. The CDR3 loop reads CASSPQTGFSYEQYF. In DNA form, the CDR3 reads TGCGCCAGCAGCCCCCAAACAGGGTTCTCCTACGAGCAGTACTTC.

The rearrangement links TRBV4-1 to TRBJ1-4; 7 positions agree with TRBD1. Germline values: CDR1 MGHRA, CDR2 YSYEKL. This CDR3 comprises 14 residues. The junction had 9 bases not matched to a gene; V was cut back by 0 bases and J by 14 bases. The CDR3 spells CASSQDPPLGGLFF. CDR3 bases: TGCGCCAGCAGCCAAGATCCGCCTTTAGGGGGCCTGTTTTTT.

This rearrangement joins TRBV7-9 to TRBJ1-1; D is ambiguous. From germline, CDR1 is SEHNR and CDR2 FQNEAQ (reference sequence). The ends were cut back, 7 bases at V and 1 base at J, with 16 bases in the middle. The CDR3 is 15 residues long. CDR3 protein: CASTIPGGTNTEAFF. The CDR3 coding sequence is TGTGCCAGCACCATACCGGGAGGTACGAACACTGAAGCTTTCTTT.

CDR3 in DNA: TGCGCCAGCAGCCCGGGACAGAAATATGGCTACACCTTC. Its translation: CASSPGQKYGYTF. The J gene is TRBJ1-2, the V gene TRBV5-1; 7 bases match TRBD1. The CDR3 runs 13 residues. The junction had 5 bases not matched to a gene; V was cut back by 4 bases and J by 5 bases. From germline, CDR1 is SGHRS and CDR2 YFSETQ.

The chain uses TRBV6-5 and TRBJ1-1; no firm D call. The germline gives CDR1 MNHEY, CDR2 SVGAGI. This CDR3 region has 16 residues. Between the trimmed V and J ends, which lost 1 base and 2 bases, there was a span of 14 bases. The CDR3 spells CASSYFPTAGNTEAFF. The CDR3 DNA sequence: TGTGCCAGCAGTTACTTCCCGACGGCCGGAAACACTGAAGCTTTCTTT.

The rearrangement uses TRBV29-1 and TRBJ1-4; D may be TRBD1 (5 bases). Trimming shortened V by 0 bases and J by 0 bases, and 8 bases separated the two germline ends. This CDR3 spans 15 amino acids. The germline V gene has CDR1 SQVTM and CDR2 ANQGSEA. CDR3 DNA: TGCAGCGTTGAAGATGGGGACTCAACTAATGAAAAACTGTTTTTT. It translates to CSVEDGDSTNEKLFF.

The chain employs TRBV6-4 and TRBJ1-2, with no clear D. The V end lost 6 bases, the J end lost 4 bases, and 21 bases lay between the germline ends. CDR1 and CDR2 from the germline V gene are MRHNA and SNTAGT. The CDR3 covers 16 residues. CDR3 residues: CASRLEGQNSGYGYTF. The CDR3 DNA reads as TGTGCCAGCAGGCTAGAGGGCCAAAATAGCGGCTATGGCTACACCTTC.

This CDR3 reads CASSSTGEGSGEQYF. The CDR3 region has the DNA TGTGCCAGCAGTTCCACTGGAGAGGGGTCGGGCGAGCAGTACTTC. The chain couples TRBV28 to TRBJ2-7; possibly TRBD1 or TRBD2 for D (5 bases each). Germline CDR1 MDHEN, CDR2 SYDVKM. This CDR3 spans 15 amino acids. V was pared by 4 bases and J by 6 bases, with 19 bases between. Supplemented by reference TRBV28 and TRBJ2-7, the full variable domain reads DVKVTQSSRYLVKRTGEKVFLECVQDMDHENMFWYRQDPGLGLRLIYFSYDVKMKEKGDIPEGYSVSREKKERFSLILESASTNQTSMYLCASSSTGEGSGEQYFGPGTRLTVT.

The V and J genes are TRBV6-5 and TRBJ2-7; D is ambiguous. The CDR3 contains 15 residues. Germline CDR1 and CDR2: MNHEY and SVGAGI. V was clipped by 8 bases and J by 1 base, with 18 bases between them. The CDR3 sequence is CASWWAVSDSYEQYF. CDR3 sequence (DNA): TGTGCCAGCTGGTGGGCTGTTTCTGATTCCTACGAGCAGTACTTC.

This clone was detected only a few times. In DNA, the CDR3 is TGTGCCAGCAGCCAAGCAAATAGGAGCCCTCCCTACAATGAGCAGTTCTTC. It translates to CASSQANRSPPYNEQFF. The chain carries TRBV3-1 (or the pseudogene TRBV3-2) and TRBJ2-1; no reliable D call. The CDR3 has 17 residues. The V end lost 1 base, the J end lost 2 bases, and 15 bases lay between the germline ends. Germline lookup yields CDR1 LGHDT and CDR2 YNNKEL (reference sequence).

This clone was counted once. The rearrangement joins TRBV6-1 to TRBJ2-3; D possibly corresponds to TRBD1 (5 bases). Trimming pared 1 base from V and 6 bases from J, leaving 11 bases between. This CDR3 comprises 14 residues. Germline CDR1 is MNHNS and CDR2 is SASEGT. The CDR3 bases are TGTGCCAGCAGTGAAGGGGGCGCAGGGGATACGCAGTATTTT. Residues: CASSEGGAGDTQYF.

The gene calls are TRBV6-6 and TRBJ1-1; tentatively, D is TRBD1 (6 bases). V dropped 0 bases and J dropped 5 bases, with 10 bases sitting between them. The germline gives CDR1 MNHNY, CDR2 SVGAGI (reference sequence). This CDR3 spans 14 amino acids. The DNA for the CDR3 is TGTGCCAGCAGTTACTCAGGGGGGTATACTGAAGCTTTCTTT. Translated: CASSYSGGYTEAFF.

This sequence joins TRBV6-6 and TRBJ2-2; 7 bases are a match to TRBD2. Germline V CDR1 and CDR2: MNHNY, SVGAGI (reference sequence). The V gene end was trimmed by 6 bases and the J gene end by 4 bases; junction bases not matched to a gene: 8. This CDR3 is 15 amino acids long. CDR3 sequence (DNA): TGTGCCAGCAGGTTTGACGGGGGGACCACCGGGGAGCTGTTTTTT. Protein product: CASRFDGGTTGELFF.